Presented here are 20 T cell receptor beta chains from one specimen sequenced in a study of cytomegalovirus exposure and HLA in healthy donors. TCRdb keeps only in-frame clones here, not all; method: immunoSEQ multiplex PCR. The table has about 340,000 clones, just over 85% seen once. The sequenced sample was PBMCs. Receptors were obtained from a woman aged 18 to 35 in good health and CMV-seronegative.

This chain connects TRBV2 to TRBJ1-4; D might be TRBD1 (5 bases). With 6 bases removed from V and 8 bases from J, the gap between germline ends came to 19 bases. The CDR3 covers 15 residues. Germline-derived CDR1 and CDR2 are SNHLY and FYNNEI. CDR3 coding DNA: TGTGCCAGCAGCTTCTGGGGGGAAGGTGTGGAAAAACTGTTTTTT. This codes for CASSFWGEGVEKLFF.

This chain joins TRBV2 and TRBJ2-1; 11 positions agree with TRBD2. CDR1 is SNHLY and CDR2 is FYNNEI in the germline V gene. This CDR3 is built from 14 residues. The trim removed 6 bases at V and 3 bases at J, leaving 1 base unmatched. DNA of the CDR3: TGTGCCAGCAGGGGACTAGCGGACTACAATGAGCAGTTCTTC. It translates to CASRGLADYNEQFF.

The V and J genes are TRBV11-2 and TRBJ2-7; TRBD2 matches at 12 bases. J lost 5 bases, V lost 3 bases, and 5 bases had no gene match. The CDR3 sequence is 15 residues long. CDR1 is SGHAT and CDR2 is FQNNGV in the germline V gene. The CDR3 sequence: CASSLTSGSTHEQYF. The CDR3 DNA reads as TGTGCCAGCAGCTTGACTAGCGGGAGTACCCACGAGCAGTACTTC.

This rearrangement joins TRBV5-8 to TRBJ2-3; 11 nucleotides agree with TRBD2. This CDR3 has 17 amino acids. Trimming removed 5 bases from V and 2 bases from J; junction bases left unmatched: 10. Germline V gene sequence: CDR1 SGHTS, CDR2 YDEGEE. As DNA, the CDR3 is TGTGCCAGCAGGCGGCTAGCGGGAGGCCAATACACAGATACGCAGTATTTT. Encoded protein: CASRRLAGGQYTDTQYF.

V usage is TRBV6-1 and J usage is TRBJ2-7; possibly TRBD1 for D (6 bases). The CDR3 has 13 amino acids. The germline V and J ends were trimmed by 6 bases and 2 bases, with 11 bases remaining between them. Germline V gene data show CDR1 as MNHNS and CDR2 as SASEGT. The CDR3 here is CASRTGQTYEQYF. The CDR3, as DNA: TGTGCCAGCAGGACCGGACAGACCTACGAGCAGTACTTC.

The CDR3 is CASKSGRVGNTGELFF. CDR3 in DNA: TGTGCCAGCAAGTCGGGTCGGGTTGGAAACACCGGGGAGCTGTTTTTT. The chain uses TRBV2 and TRBJ2-2; no reliable D call. The CDR3 runs to 16 residues. Germline CDR1 and CDR2: SNHLY and FYNNEI. Trimming took off 7 bases at V and 2 bases at J, with 17 bases between the two ends. Complete variable domain (other parts from reference TRBV2 and TRBJ2-2): EPEVTQTPSHQVTQMGQEVILRCVPISNHLYFYWYRQILGQKVEFLVSFYNNEISEKSEIFDDQFSVERPDGSNFTLKIRSTKLEDSAMYFCASKSGRVGNTGELFFGEGSRLTVL.

CDR3 nucleotides: TGCGCCAGCAGCTTGGACAGGTCTTCTGGGGCCAACGTCCTGACTTTC. Translated: CASSLDRSSGANVLTF. The rearrangement joins TRBV5-1 to TRBJ2-6, with a weak D call TRBD1 (5 bases). The CDR3 extends over 16 amino acids. The germline V gene encodes CDR1 SGHRS and CDR2 YFSETQ. The V gene lost 0 bases and the J gene lost 1 base, with 8 bases spanning the gap.

This clone turned up a few times. The J gene is TRBJ2-7, the V gene TRBV9, with TRBD1 matching over 8 bases. The ends lost 4 bases at V and 1 base at J; junction bases unmatched: 4. Germline lookup yields CDR1 SGDLS and CDR2 YYNGEE. This CDR3 is built from 14 residues. The CDR3 nucleotides read TGTGCCAGCAGCAAAGGACAGGGATCCTACGAGCAGTACTTC. Protein product: CASSKGQGSYEQYF.

The rearrangement uses TRBV4-1 and TRBJ1-1; the match to TRBD1 covers 9 bases. The CDR3 contains 17 residues. J was trimmed by 1 base and V by 1 base; bases with no gene match: 7. Germline CDR1 reads MGHRA; CDR2 reads YSYEKL. Written as DNA, the CDR3 is TGCGCCAGCAGCCAAGCCCAAACAGGGGGCGCGAACACTGAAGCTTTCTTT. Amino acids: CASSQAQTGGANTEAFF.

V usage is TRBV7-2 and J usage is TRBJ2-7; D perhaps matches TRBD2 (5 bases). CDR3 length: 17 residues. The V end was cut by 6 bases, the J end by 4 bases, with 25 bases between. Germline-derived CDR1 and CDR2 are SGHTA and FQGNSA. CDR3 in amino acids: CASSFQKDSLGWYEQYF. In DNA form, the CDR3 reads TGTGCCAGCAGTTTTCAGAAGGACTCCCTGGGATGGTACGAGCAGTACTTC.

The chain carries TRBV5-6 and TRBJ2-3, with D possibly matching TRBD2 (6 bases). Germline values: CDR1 SGHDT, CDR2 YYEEEE. The ends were cut back, 0 bases at V and 4 bases at J, with 15 bases in the middle. The CDR3 totals 16 residues. CDR3 DNA sequence: TGTGCCAGCAGCTTGGGGGGCGGGATAAGACCAGATACGCAGTATTTT. This gives the protein CASSLGGGIRPDTQYF.

The chain uses TRBV7-2 and TRBJ2-3; TRBD2 agrees at 9 bases. The CDR3 contains 15 residues. V was clipped by 5 bases and J by 4 bases; unmatched bases: 7. Germline CDR1 SGHTA, CDR2 FQGNSA. CDR3 sequence reads: CASSGGSGSPDTQYF. CDR3 DNA sequence: TGTGCCAGCAGCGGGGGTAGCGGGAGTCCAGATACGCAGTATTTT.

The chain carries TRBV6-5 and TRBJ1-2; 7 nucleotides match TRBD1. The J segment lost 3 bases and the V segment lost 3 bases, leaving 7 bases of the junction unmatched. The CDR3 spans 15 residues. The germline CDR1 and CDR2 sequences are MNHEY and SVGAGI. The CDR3 DNA is TGTGCCAGCAGTTATAGGGGACAGTCCGACTATGGCTACACCTTC. Its translation: CASSYRGQSDYGYTF.

The chain is built from TRBV2 and TRBJ1-2, with TRBD1 identical over 7 bases. CDR3 length: 14 amino acids. CDR1 and CDR2 from the germline V gene are SNHLY and FYNNEI. V was pared by 6 bases and J by 8 bases, with 12 bases of the junction left unmatched. CDR3 in DNA: TGTGCCAGCAGGAGAGGGGGCCCCTCGGAGGGCTACACCTTC. It is translated as CASRRGGPSEGYTF.

The V gene is TRBV6-1, the J gene TRBJ1-5; D not certain. Looked up from germline, CDR1 is MNHNS and CDR2 is SASEGT. The CDR3 length is 15 residues. Trimming took off 7 bases at V and 6 bases at J, with 19 bases between the two ends. CDR3 nucleotide sequence: TGTGCCAGCACCCTGGATCTTACCCGGGGTCAGCCCCAGCATTTT. Translation gives CASTLDLTRGQPQHF.

The V and J genes are TRBV29-1 and TRBJ1-1, with 8 bases aligning to TRBD1. Germline CDR1 SQVTM, CDR2 ANQGSEA. The CDR3 length is 12 residues. V was clipped by 4 bases and J by 5 bases; unmatched bases: 3. The CDR3 sequence is CSVGTGWTEAFF. CDR3 DNA: TGCAGCGTTGGGACAGGGTGGACTGAAGCTTTCTTT.

The V and J genes are TRBV28 and TRBJ2-1; 10 bases agree with TRBD2. CDR3 length: 20 amino acids. With 1 base clipped from V and 8 bases from J, the junction kept 20 bases outside the gene matches. Germline V gives CDR1 MDHEN, CDR2 SYDVKM. The CDR3 nucleotides read TGTGCCAGCAGTTTATTGATCGACGTAGCGGGAGGCCCGTTGAGGGATGAGCAGTTCTTC. Its translation is CASSLLIDVAGGPLRDEQFF.

The V gene is TRBV19, the J gene TRBJ2-3; TRBD2 aligns across 12 bases. V gave up 8 bases and J gave up 0 bases; unmatched junction bases: 0. Germline V gives CDR1 LNHDA, CDR2 SQIVND (reference sequence). The CDR3 is 14 residues long. CDR3 sequence reads: CASGTSGSTDTQYF. The CDR3 DNA is TGTGCCAGTGGGACTAGCGGGAGCACAGATACGCAGTATTTT.

This clone occurred once. J is TRBJ2-7 and V is TRBV7-9; 9 positions agree with TRBD1. With V trimmed by 0 bases and J by 0 bases, 9 bases remained unmatched. The CDR3 runs 18 residues. Germline lookup yields CDR1 SEHNR and CDR2 FQNEAQ (reference sequence). This CDR3 is CASSLALIGTGSSYEQYF. CDR3 bases: TGTGCCAGCAGCTTAGCGCTTATCGGGACAGGGAGCTCCTACGAGCAGTACTTC.

The chain links TRBV6-6 to TRBJ2-7, with 9 bases identical to TRBD1. The germline V gene has CDR1 MNHNY and CDR2 SVGAGI (reference sequence). With 1 base clipped from V and 2 bases from J, the junction kept 3 bases outside the gene matches. The CDR3 runs to 15 residues. The CDR3 sequence: CASSYLGQGTYEQYF. DNA for the CDR3: TGTGCCAGCAGTTACTTAGGACAGGGGACCTACGAGCAGTACTTC.